The clone carrying this T cell receptor beta chain was recorded many times. Its antigen is unidentified. The data were taken from a study of metastatic and nonmetastatic thyroid tumors. In the study overall: Malignant and benign thyroid patients had repertoires compared in peripheral blood and tumor or nodule tissue.

Study-wide findings and caveats: Malignant tumors reportedly showed significantly higher TCR beta diversity than benign nodules in both blood and tumor.

All patients reached thyroid surgery having received no treatment beforehand. The V gene lost 4 bases and the J gene lost 0 bases, with 2 bases spanning the gap. There are 12 residues in the CDR3. Germline assignment: CDR1 LNHDA and CDR2 SQIVND (reference sequence). Source study methods: A papillary thyroid cancer distant-metastasis classifier was built from CDR3 differences across clinicopathological groups. TCRdb called clones again from the PCR reads with MiXCR. The authors' filters were not applied to this entry. The table includes around 14,000 clones, roughly 25% detected once. The chain has TRBV19 and TRBJ2-3; D ambiguous. The TCR originated in a female donor with papillary thyroid cancer or a benign thyroid nodule (not recorded which). Some clones in this sample may be carry-over from other donors' samples. The sequenced sample was tumor tissue. The CDR3 loop is CASSRSTDTQYF. Written as DNA, the CDR3 is TGTGCCAGTAGTAGGAGCACAGATACGCAGTATTTT.